This T cell receptor (beta chain) was sequenced during a study of control samples from healthy donors and cancer patients. Using immunoSEQ multiplex PCR, the repertoire was profiled, and TCRdb retains in-frame clones only, with some absent. The sample lists about 250,000 clones, roughly four fifths occurring once. This clone was seen a handful of times. The sample carries other DNA sequences with the same CDR3. CDR3 size: 16 residues. Per germline, CDR1 KGHSH and CDR2 LQKENI. Trimming took 3 bases from V and 2 from J; bases not matched to a gene: 5. This TCR was sampled from a woman aged 55-69 years with lung cancer. The sequencing sample was made of PBMCs. This chain links TRBV18 with TRBJ1-4; 8 nucleotides line up with TRBD1. This chain's CDR3 is CASSPSQGATNEKLFF. The CDR3 nucleotides read TGTGCCAGCTCACCCAGCCAGGGGGCGACTAATGAAAAACTGTTTTTT.